The present entry profiles one T cell receptor (beta chain) with its context. Its antigen remains unknown. Germline V gene sequence: CDR1 DFQATT, CDR2 SNEGSKA (reference sequence). CDR3 length: 13 residues. Trimming pared 0 bases from V and 7 bases from J, leaving 10 bases between. This entry comes from a study of Graves' ophthalmopathy and Graves' hyperthyroidism. Study-wide results and limits: Blood contained most expanded thyroid clonotypes exceeding 0.001 frequency.

For repertoire sequencing, the TCR beta CDR3 regions were amplified from RNA transcripts. RT-PCR with HTBI primers came first, then second-round multiplex PCR. Using its own MiXCR run on the multiplex PCR reads, TCRdb lists one record per CDR3 protein. Found here are hundreds of thousands of distinct CDR3 sequences, over 20% of them singletons; the top ten hold approximately 7%. The TCR was taken from a young woman with stable Graves' hyperthyroidism. Some clones in this sample may be carry-over from other donors' samples. Source material: peripheral blood. This chain uses TRBV20-1 with TRBJ1-5; maybe TRBD1 (6 bases). The chain's CDR3 is CSARDRGGQPQHF. CDR3 DNA sequence: TGCAGTGCTAGAGACAGGGGCGGACAGCCCCAGCATTTT.